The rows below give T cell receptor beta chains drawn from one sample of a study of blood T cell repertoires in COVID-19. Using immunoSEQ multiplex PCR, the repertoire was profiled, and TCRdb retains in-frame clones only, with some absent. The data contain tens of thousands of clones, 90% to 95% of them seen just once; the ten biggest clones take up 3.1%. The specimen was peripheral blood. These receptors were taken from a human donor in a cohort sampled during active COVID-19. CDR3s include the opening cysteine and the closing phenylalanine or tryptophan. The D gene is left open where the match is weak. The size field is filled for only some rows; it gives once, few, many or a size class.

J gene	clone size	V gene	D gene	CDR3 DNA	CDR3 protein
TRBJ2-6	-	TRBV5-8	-	TGTGCCAGCAGTTACAGATCAGGGGCCAACGTCCTGACTTTC	CASSYRSGANVLTF
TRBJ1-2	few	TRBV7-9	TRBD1	TGTGCCAGCAGCGACGCAGGGGGCGCGATGAGTGGCTACACCTTC	CASSDAGGAMSGYTF
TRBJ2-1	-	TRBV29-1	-	TGCAGCCTTACCCTAGCTAGAAACCACAATGAGCAGTTCTTC	CSLTLARNHNEQFF
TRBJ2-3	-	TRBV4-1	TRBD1	TGCGCCAGCGGGACAGGGGCCGCCACAGATACGCAGTATTTT	CASGTGAATDTQYF
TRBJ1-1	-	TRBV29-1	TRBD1	TGCAGCGTGCGGGGACAGGGCTTGACTGAAGCTTTCTTT	CSVRGQGLTEAFF
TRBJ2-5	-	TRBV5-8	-	TGTGCCAGCAGCTTGGGGGCCCTGGAGACCCAGTACTTC	CASSLGALETQYF
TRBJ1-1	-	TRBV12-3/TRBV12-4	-	TGTGCCAGCAGTTTCGAGTATCAAGCTTTCTTT	CASSFEYQAFF
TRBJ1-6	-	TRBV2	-	TGTGCCAGCAGTGAAGGGGGGGGCGCCTATAATTCACCCCTCCACTTT	CASSEGGGAYNSPLHF
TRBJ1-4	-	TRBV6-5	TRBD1	TGTGCCAGCAGTACCCGGACAGGGTACGAAAAACTGTTTTTT	CASSTRTGYEKLFF
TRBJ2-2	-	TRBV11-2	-	TGTGCCAGCAGCTCTGGATCATTTGGAGGGGGGGAGCTGTTTTTT	CASSSGSFGGGELFF
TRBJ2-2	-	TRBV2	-	TGTGCCAGCGGCCCGGTGGGGGGTAACGGGGAGCTGTTTTTT	CASGPVGGNGELFF
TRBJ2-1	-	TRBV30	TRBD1	TGTGCCTGGGATAGGACAGGGATGAATGAGCAGTTCTTC	CAWDRTGMNEQFF
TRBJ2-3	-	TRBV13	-	TGTGCCAGCAGCCACAGTCGGGAGCCCGGGGTAGATACGCAGTATTTT	CASSHSREPGVDTQYF
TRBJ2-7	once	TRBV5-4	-	TGTGCCAGCAGCTCAACAGGGCTGGTCGCCTACGAGCAGTACTTC	CASSSTGLVAYEQYF
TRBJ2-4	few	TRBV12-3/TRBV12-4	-	TGTGCCAGCAGTTTCGGCGGAAAAAACATTCAGTACTTC	CASSFGGKNIQYF
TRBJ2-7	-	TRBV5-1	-	TGCGCCAGCAGCTTGCTGAGGGAGGTGGCCTACGAGCAGTACTTC	CASSLLREVAYEQYF
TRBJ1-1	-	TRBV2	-	TGTGCCAGCATTCGCCAGGGGACTATGAACACTGAAGCTTTCTTT	CASIRQGTMNTEAFF
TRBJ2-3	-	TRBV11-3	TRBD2	TGTGCCAGCAGCGCCGGGACTAGCGGTAGCACAGATACGCAGTATTTT	CASSAGTSGSTDTQYF
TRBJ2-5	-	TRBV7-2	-	TGTGCCAGCAGCTTAGAGAGGGAGACCCAGTACTTC	CASSLERETQYF
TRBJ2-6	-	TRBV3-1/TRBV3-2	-	TGTGCCAGCAGCCGAACCTTTAGCTCTGGGGCCAACGTCCTGACTTTC	CASSRTFSSGANVLTF
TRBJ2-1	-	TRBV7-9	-	TGTGCCAGCAGCTTAGTAGCCCCCAATGAGCAGTTCTTC	CASSLVAPNEQFF
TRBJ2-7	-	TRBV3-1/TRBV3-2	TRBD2	TGTGCCAGCAGCGCGAACGTGGGGGGGATTAATGGCGAGCAGTACTTC	CASSANVGGINGEQYF
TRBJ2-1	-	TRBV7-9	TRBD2	TGTGCCAGCAGCCGACTAGCGGGGGGGCTTAATGAGCAGTTCTTC	CASSRLAGGLNEQFF
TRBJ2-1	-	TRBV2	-	TGTGCCAGCATCTCCGCGTCCGCTAACTACAATGAGCAGTTCTTC	CASISASANYNEQFF
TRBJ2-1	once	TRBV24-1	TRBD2	TGTGCCACCAGTGACAAACTAGCGGGGCTCTACAATGAGCAGTTCTTC	CATSDKLAGLYNEQFF
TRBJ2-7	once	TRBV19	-	TGTGCCAGTAGCGGATTCATAATTTCGCCGGGACTCCCTAACTACGAGCAGTACTTC	CASSGFIISPGLPNYEQYF
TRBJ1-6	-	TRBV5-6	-	TGTGCCAGCAGCTTGGCCGGAGGGAGAAATTCACCCCTCCACTTT	CASSLAGGRNSPLHF
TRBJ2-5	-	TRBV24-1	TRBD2	TGTGCCACCAGTGATTCAGGACTAGCGGGATCCTGGGGGGAGACCCAGTACTTC	CATSDSGLAGSWGETQYF
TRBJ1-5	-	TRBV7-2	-	TGTGCCAGCAGCCCCGGGCCCCAGGGACAGCCCCAGCATTTT	CASSPGPQGQPQHF
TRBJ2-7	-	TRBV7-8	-	TGTGCCAGCAGCTCCTCTTTAGCTGCGACTAGCTCCTACGAGCAGTACTTC	CASSSSLAATSSYEQYF
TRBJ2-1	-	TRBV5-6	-	TGTGCCAGCAGTGTAGACAATGAGCAGTTCTTC	CASSVDNEQFF
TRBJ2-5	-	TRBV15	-	TGTGCCACCAGCAGAGATGGTGGGAGCGGAGAGACCCAGTACTTC	CATSRDGGSGETQYF
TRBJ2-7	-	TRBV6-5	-	TGTGCCAGCAGCTACAGGGATCAGGGCGAGCAGTACTTC	CASSYRDQGEQYF
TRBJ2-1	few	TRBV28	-	TGTGCCAGCAGTTCTGGCGAGCAGTTCTTC	CASSSGEQFF
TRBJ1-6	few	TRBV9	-	TGTGCCAGCAGCGTAGTCCCAGGGGTTAATTCACCCCTCCACTTT	CASSVVPGVNSPLHF
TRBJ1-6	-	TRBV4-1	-	TGCGCCAGCCGACCTCGGACAGATTCACCCCTCCACTTT	CASRPRTDSPLHF
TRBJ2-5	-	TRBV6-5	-	TGTGCCAGCAGTCCCCTCTGGGCGGGGCAAGAGACCCAGTACTTC	CASSPLWAGQETQYF
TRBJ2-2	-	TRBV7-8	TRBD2	TGTGCCAGCAGCCCCCGGTTCGGGCTAGCGGGGGTTGCGAACACCGGGGAGCTGTTTTTT	CASSPRFGLAGVANTGELFF
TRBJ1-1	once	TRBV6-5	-	TGTGCCAGCAGCAAAGAGAGGAACACTGAAGCTTTCTTT	CASSKERNTEAFF
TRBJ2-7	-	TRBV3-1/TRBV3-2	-	TGTGCCAGCAGCCAATCTAGGGGGTCGGCCTACGAGCAGTACTTC	CASSQSRGSAYEQYF
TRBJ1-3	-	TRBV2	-	TGTGCCAGCAGTGTGGGGGGCTCTGGAAACACCATATATTTT	CASSVGGSGNTIYF
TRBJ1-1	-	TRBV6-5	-	TGTGCCGCTAGCGATCCGCTACACACTGAAGCTTTCTTT	CAASDPLHTEAFF
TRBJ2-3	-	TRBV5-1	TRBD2	TGCGCCAGCAGCAGGGGACTAGCGGGAGGTCCAGATACGCAGTATTTT	CASSRGLAGGPDTQYF
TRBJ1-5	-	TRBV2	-	TGTGCCAGCACCGCAGGGTCAAATCAGCCCCAGCATTTT	CASTAGSNQPQHF
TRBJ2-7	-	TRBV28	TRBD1	TGTGCCAGCAGGACAGGACAGGTGGGTCCCTACGAGCAGTACTTC	CASRTGQVGPYEQYF
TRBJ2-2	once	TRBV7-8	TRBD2	TGTGCCAGCAGCTCCGGACTAGCGGGGGGGCGGGACTACACCGGGGAGCTGTTTTTT	CASSSGLAGGRDYTGELFF
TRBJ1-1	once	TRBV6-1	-	TGTGCCAGCAGTGAATTGCGGTACGGTACTGAAGCTTTCTTT	CASSELRYGTEAFF
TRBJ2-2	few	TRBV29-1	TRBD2	TGCAGCGTTGAAGGCCCGACTAGCGCCGGGGAGCTGTTTTTT	CSVEGPTSAGELFF
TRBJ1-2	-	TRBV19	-	TGTGCCAGTAGTCCTTCGGTTAACTATGGCTACACCTTC	CASSPSVNYGYTF
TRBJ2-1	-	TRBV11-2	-	TGTGCCAGCAGCCCCCCTCCGGGGTACAATGAGCAGTTCTTC	CASSPPPGYNEQFF
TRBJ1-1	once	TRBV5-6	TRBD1	TGTGCCAGCAGCTATCCGGACAGGGAAATCACTGAAGCTTTCTTT	CASSYPDREITEAFF
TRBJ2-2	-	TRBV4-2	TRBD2	TGTGCCAGCAGCCAAGATCGTACTAGCGGGAGGGGGAACACCGGGGAGCTGTTTTTT	CASSQDRTSGRGNTGELFF
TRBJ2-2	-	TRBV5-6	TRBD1	TGTGCCAGCAGCCGGACAGGGCTGATATGGAACACCGGGGAGCTGTTTTTT	CASSRTGLIWNTGELFF
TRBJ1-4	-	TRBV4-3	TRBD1	TGCGCCAGCAGCCAAGATATTTTCGAGGAGGGGGCCGGGGAAAAACTGTTTTTT	CASSQDIFEEGAGEKLFF
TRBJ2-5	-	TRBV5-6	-	TGTGCCAGCAGCTTGGGACTAGGGGAGACCCAGTACTTC	CASSLGLGETQYF
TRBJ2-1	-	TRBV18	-	TGTGCCAGCTCACCAGGTGGGGCCCTATACAATGAGCAGTTCTTC	CASSPGGALYNEQFF
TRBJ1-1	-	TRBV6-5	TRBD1	TGTGCCAGCAGGCAGGACAGGGGGAACACTGAAGCTTTCTTT	CASRQDRGNTEAFF
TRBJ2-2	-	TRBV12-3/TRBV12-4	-	TGTGCCAGCAGTTTCTCTCCCGGGGAGCTGTTTTTT	CASSFSPGELFF
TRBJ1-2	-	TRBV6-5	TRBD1	TGTGCCAGCAGTCCAACTCACCGGGACAGGGATGGCTACACCTTC	CASSPTHRDRDGYTF